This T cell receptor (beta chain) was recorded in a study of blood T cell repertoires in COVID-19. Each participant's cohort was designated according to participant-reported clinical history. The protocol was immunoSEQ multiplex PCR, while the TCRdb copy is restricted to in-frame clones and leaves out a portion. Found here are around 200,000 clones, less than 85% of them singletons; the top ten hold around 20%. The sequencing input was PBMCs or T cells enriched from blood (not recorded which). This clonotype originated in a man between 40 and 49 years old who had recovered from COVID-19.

In nucleotides, the CDR3 is TGTGCCAGCAGTACCCCCCAATTTCAGGGAATCCACGAGCAGTACTTC. It yields the protein CASSTPQFQGIHEQYF. V gene TRBV27 combines with J gene TRBJ2-7, with a tentative D call TRBD1 (5 bases). The CDR3 is 16 residues long. CDR1 and CDR2 from the germline V gene are MNHEY and SMNVEV (reference sequence). The V and J ends lost 5 bases and 5 bases respectively, with 22 bases between them.